This T cell receptor (beta chain) was obtained from a study of hypomethylating agent response in myelodysplastic syndrome. Study-level results: Non-responders showed more contracted clonotypes post-treatment, while responders showed more novel ones.

CDR3 size: 13 residues. CDR1 is KGHSH and CDR2 is LQKENI in the germline V gene. V lost 1 base, J lost 5 bases, and 9 bases lay in between. Profiled with immunoSEQ multiplex PCR; TCRdb holds only in-frame clones, not every one. The data contain approximately 11,000 clones, around 80% of them singletons. About this clone itself: Its antigen is not known.

This clonotype was obtained from a human donor with myelodysplastic syndrome. The sequenced sample was bone marrow, obtained before or after starting hypomethylating agent treatment for myelodysplastic syndrome (not recorded which). The chain employs TRBV18 and TRBJ2-7; D gene ambiguous. Written as DNA, the CDR3 is TGTGCCAGCTCACCACACCAGAACGACGAGCAGTACTTC. Encoded protein: CASSPHQNDEQYF.